The table lists the clone carrying this T cell receptor (beta chain) with many counts. What it binds is not known. RNA transcripts provided the source from which TCR beta CDR3 regions were amplified. The HTBI primer set was used in a first-round RT-PCR of the TCR CDR3. TCRdb re-called the multiplex PCR reads through MiXCR, storing one row per CDR3 protein. Here the sample spans about 400,000 distinct CDR3 sequences, less than 15% being singletons. The data stem from a study of T cells in Graves' hyperthyroidism and ophthalmopathy. The study, taken as a whole, reports: Ophthalmopathy was predicted by the model a median of around 5.9 months ahead of onset.

The sequencing sample was made of blood. This clonotype originated in a woman aged 18-29 years with Graves' hyperthyroidism.

The DNA of the CDR3 is TGTGCCAGCAGCTTCGGGGAGGATGAGCAGTTCTTC. Translation: CASSFGEDEQFF. The V and J genes are TRBV11-1 and TRBJ2-1; D is possibly TRBD2 (6 bases). CDR1 SGHAT and CDR2 FQDESV come from the germline V gene (reference sequence). V gave up 3 bases and J gave up 8 bases, with 8 bases separating them. This CDR3 contains 12 residues. Based on the CDR3 plus reference TRBV11-1 and TRBJ2-1, the full variable domain is EAEVAQSPRYKITEKSQAVAFWCDPISGHATLYWYRQILGQGPELLVQFQDESVVDDSQLPKDRFSAERLKGVDSTLKIQPAELGDSAMYLCASSFGEDEQFFGPGTRLTVL.